The rows below give T cell receptor beta chains drawn from one sample of a study of regulatory T cells in long-lasting Graves disease. TCRdb re-analysed the multiplex PCR reads in MiXCR, keeping a single row per CDR3 protein. Altogether 300,000 to 500,000 distinct CDR3 sequences are present, under 25% being singletons, with the ten largest covering about a fifth. This sample comprised peripheral blood mononuclear cells (PBMCs), obtained when the disease was refractory, from a patient treated with antithyroid drugs. Source of these receptors: a female donor with Graves disease. CDR3s include the opening cysteine and the closing phenylalanine or tryptophan. D genes are given only for firm matches. Not all rows give a size; the values are once, few, many and, for expanded clones, a class.

TGTGCCAGCAGCCCCTCAGAGTGGGATTCACCCCTCCACTTT	CASSPSEWDSPLHF	.	TRBJ1-6	.	TRBV7-8
TGTGCCAGCAGCATGGACGGGCCGTTGAACACTGAAGCTTTCTTT	CASSMDGPLNTEAFF	many	TRBJ1-1	.	TRBV7-3
TGTGCCAGCAGTCACTCGAGGACAGCCTATCCTCAGCCCCAGCATTTT	CASSHSRTAYPQPQHF	many	TRBJ1-5	.	TRBV27
TGTGCCAGCAGCCCGCGACAGGTTTTGAACATTGAAGCTTTCTTT	CASSPRQVLNIEAFF	few	TRBJ1-1	.	TRBV5-6
TGTGCCAGCAGCTTAGCTAGCGGGAGGGCCGAGTTGAATGAGCAGTTCTTC	CASSLASGRAELNEQFF	few	TRBJ2-1	TRBD2	TRBV11-2
TGTGCCTGGAGGAGGGGGAGGGGGCGCGGTGAAGCTTTCTTT	CAWRRGRGRGEAFF	.	TRBJ1-1	TRBD1	TRBV30
TGTGCCATCAGTGATGACCCAAGGGGGTCTTATGGCTACACCTTC	CAISDDPRGSYGYTF	.	TRBJ1-2	.	TRBV10-3
TGTGCCAGCAGCTTAGCGCCCGCGCTAGGTGGCGACGAGCAGTACTTC	CASSLAPALGGDEQYF	.	TRBJ2-7	.	TRBV7-2
TGTGCTAGTGGTACCTCAGGCAACGAGCAGTACTTC	CASGTSGNEQYF	.	TRBJ2-7	.	TRBV12-5
TGTGCCAGCAAGGGGACAGGGGCTGGAAACACCATATATTTT	CASKGTGAGNTIYF	many	TRBJ1-3	TRBD1	TRBV28
TGTGCCAGCAGCGTCTCAGGGGACACCTACGAGCAGTACTTC	CASSVSGDTYEQYF	.	TRBJ2-7	.	TRBV9
TGTGCTAGTGGTTTGGTAGGGTCTGGGGCCAACGTCCTGACTTTC	CASGLVGSGANVLTF	many	TRBJ2-6	.	TRBV12-5
TGCAGCGTTGAAGCCGGGGGGAGTGGAGATACGCAGTATTTT	CSVEAGGSGDTQYF	.	TRBJ2-3	TRBD2	TRBV29-1
TGCAGTGCCCCGACGATGGAAACCGGGGAGCTGTTTTTT	CSAPTMETGELFF	many	TRBJ2-2	.	TRBV20-1
TGTGCCATCAGTGAGTCTGCGGGAGCAAACTACGAGCAGTACTTC	CAISESAGANYEQYF	.	TRBJ2-7	TRBD2	TRBV10-3
TGTGCCAGCAGCTTAGGGACAGGCTCCGAACTGTTTTTT	CASSLGTGSELFF	many	TRBJ1-4	TRBD1	TRBV7-2